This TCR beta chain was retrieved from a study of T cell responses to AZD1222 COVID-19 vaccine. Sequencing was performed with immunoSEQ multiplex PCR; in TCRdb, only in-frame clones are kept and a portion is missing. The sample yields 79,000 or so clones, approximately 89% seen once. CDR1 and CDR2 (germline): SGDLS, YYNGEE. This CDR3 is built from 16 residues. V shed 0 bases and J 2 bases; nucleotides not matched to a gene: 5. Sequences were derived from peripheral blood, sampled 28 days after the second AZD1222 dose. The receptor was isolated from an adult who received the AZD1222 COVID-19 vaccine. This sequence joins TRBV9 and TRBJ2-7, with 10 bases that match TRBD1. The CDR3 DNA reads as TGTGCCAGCAGCGTAGGTGAGACAGGGGGCGCCTACGAGCAGTACTTC. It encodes CASSVGETGGAYEQYF. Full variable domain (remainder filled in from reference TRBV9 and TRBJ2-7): DSGVTQTPKHLITATGQRVTLRCSPRSGDLSVYWYQQSLDQGLQFLIQYYNGEERAKGNILERFSAQQFPDLHSELNLSSLELGDSALYFCASSVGETGGAYEQYFGPGTRLTVT.